This passage covers 21 T cell receptor beta chains from one sample sequenced in a study of cytomegalovirus exposure and HLA in healthy donors (dated by TCRdb to between 2016 and 2019). Libraries came from the immunoSEQ multiplex PCR assay. Entries here come from immuneACCESS through TCRdb and include only in-frame sequences with V and J called. Some clones fail to appear in such tables; in the studies checked, an unresolved V gene covers under half of the shortfall, and the cause of the remainder is unknown. For this sample the table gives 75,000 to 90,000 clones, of which 90% to 95% were detected only once. The ten largest make up approximately 0.73% of the sample. The sequenced sample consisted of PBMCs. The receptors shown here come from a woman younger than 35 in good health and CMV-seronegative.

The chain employs TRBV10-2 and TRBJ1-1; D possibly corresponds to TRBD1 (5 bases). Trimming removed 4 bases at V and 2 bases at J, with 11 bases between. CDR3 length equals 14 residues. CDR1 and CDR2 (germline): WSHSY, SAAADI. CDR3: CASSGGGGNTEAFF. CDR3 sequence (DNA): TGCGCCAGCAGTGGGGGCGGGGGAAACACTGAAGCTTTCTTT.

The V gene is TRBV6-6, the J gene TRBJ2-2, with TRBD1 as a possible D gene (5 bases). The germline V gene has CDR1 MNHNY and CDR2 SVGAGI (reference sequence). The CDR3 is 14 residues long. The V and J ends lost 5 bases and 6 bases respectively, with 13 bases between them. The CDR3 region is CASSPQGVPGELFF. The CDR3, as DNA: TGTGCCAGCAGTCCCCAGGGCGTACCCGGGGAGCTGTTTTTT.

This clone was observed a single time. This sequence joins TRBV18 and TRBJ2-7; 12 nucleotides agree with TRBD2. Germline V gives CDR1 KGHSH, CDR2 LQKENI. This CDR3 has 16 residues. V gave up 4 bases and J gave up 0 bases; unmatched junction bases: 4. The CDR3, as DNA: TGTGCCAGCTCACGGGGACTAGCGGGTTTCTCCTACGAGCAGTACTTC. This translates into CASSRGLAGFSYEQYF.

The chain couples TRBV9 to TRBJ2-1; tentatively, D is TRBD2 (6 bases). Germline V gives CDR1 SGDLS, CDR2 YYNGEE. CDR3 length: 14 residues. Trimming shortened V by 4 bases and J by 9 bases, and 17 bases separated the two germline ends. CDR3 amino acids: CASSPHGGRGEQFF. In nucleotides, the CDR3 is TGTGCCAGCAGCCCTCACGGAGGGCGGGGTGAGCAGTTCTTC.

The J gene is TRBJ1-2, the V gene TRBV7-7, with a possible D match to TRBD1 (5 bases). V lost 4 bases, J lost 2 bases, and 14 bases lay in between. CDR1 and CDR2 (germline): SSHAT, FNYEAQ (reference sequence). The CDR3 length is 15 residues. The CDR3 loop is CASSSWLTENYGYTF. The CDR3 nucleotides read TGTGCCAGCAGCTCTTGGTTGACAGAAAACTATGGCTACACCTTC.

This clone was picked up a small number of times. The J gene is TRBJ1-2, the V gene TRBV9; TRBD1 matches at 7 bases. V lost 3 bases and J lost 2; bases outside the gene matches: 7. CDR1 SGDLS and CDR2 YYNGEE come from the germline V gene. This CDR3 has 15 residues. CDR3 residues: CASSGHGTVNYGYTF. The CDR3 DNA is TGTGCCAGCAGCGGACACGGGACAGTAAACTATGGCTACACCTTC.

The rearrangement links TRBV5-1 to TRBJ1-4; D may be TRBD1 (5 bases). The length of the CDR3 is 13 residues. Trimming took off 0 bases at V and 8 bases at J, with 8 bases between the two ends. From germline, CDR1 is SGHRS and CDR2 YFSETQ. For the CDR3, the DNA is TGCGCCAGCAGCTTGGCAGGGTGGGAAAAACTGTTTTTT. This translates into CASSLAGWEKLFF.

This rearrangement joins TRBV6-4 to TRBJ2-3, with D possibly matching TRBD2 (5 bases). CDR3 length equals 13 residues. Germline V gene data show CDR1 as MRHNA and CDR2 as SNTAGT. V lost 0 bases to trimming and J lost 11 bases, with 12 bases between them. The DNA of the CDR3 is TGTGCCAGCAGTGACTCACCGGGGAGTAGGCAGTATTTT. It is translated as CASSDSPGSRQYF.

V and J are TRBV7-2 and TRBJ2-1; D is perhaps TRBD1 (6 bases). Germline CDR1 SGHTA, CDR2 FQGNSA. V dropped 8 bases and J dropped 9 bases, with 20 bases sitting between them. The CDR3 spans 14 residues. CDR3 nucleotides: TGTGCCAGCCTCAGGGGTCCTCGCGCCGGTGAGCAGTTCTTC. This gives the protein CASLRGPRAGEQFF.

The chain joins TRBV1 to TRBJ2-7; the D call TRBD1 from the table was never checked on the DNA. TRBV1 has pseudogene status. The CDR3 runs 13 residues. The CDR3: CTRPPGHPYEQYF. The CDR3 bases are TGCACCAGACCTCCAGGGCATCCCTACGAGCAGTACTTC.

This clone was seen just once. The CDR3 sequence: CSVDPGRGAFF. The CDR3 DNA sequence: TGCAGCGTTGATCCCGGACGGGGAGCTTTCTTT. The chain has TRBV29-1 and TRBJ1-1; D gene unclear. CDR3 size: 11 residues. In germline, CDR1 is SQVTM, CDR2 ANQGSEA. With 3 bases removed from V and 10 bases from J, the gap between germline ends came to 12 bases.

This clone was counted once. The chain has TRBV21-1 and TRBJ1-1. TRBV21-1 constitutes a pseudogene. CDR3 length: 19 residues. DNA of the CDR3: TGTGCCAGCAGCAAAGGGGGACTACAGGGAATTCGATGCGGCACTGAAGCTTTCTTT. Its protein is CASSKGGLQGIRCGTEAFF.

This rearrangement joins TRBV6-6 to TRBJ2-7, with D tentatively TRBD2 (6 bases). V lost 7 bases, J lost 2 bases, and 15 bases lay in between. CDR3 length: 14 amino acids. In germline, CDR1 is MNHNY, CDR2 SVGAGI (reference sequence). The CDR3, as DNA: TGTGCCAGCACCCAAGGGGACTTCCCCTACGAGCAGTACTTC. As protein: CASTQGDFPYEQYF.

The chain recombines TRBV18 with TRBJ2-2, with TRBD1 identical over 7 bases. The J segment lost 1 base and the V segment lost 3 bases, leaving 5 bases of the junction unmatched. This CDR3 has 16 amino acids. Germline V gene lookup returns CDR1 KGHSH and CDR2 LQKENI. The CDR3 reads CASSPSTGKNTGELFF. The CDR3 nucleotides read TGTGCCAGCTCACCGTCGACAGGGAAGAACACCGGGGAGCTGTTTTTT.

The CDR3 loop is CASSLEGAGVTEAFF. The CDR3 coding sequence is TGCGCCAGCAGCTTGGAGGGGGCCGGTGTCACTGAAGCTTTCTTT. V is TRBV5-1 and J is TRBJ1-1; TRBD1 matches 7 bases. There are 15 residues in the CDR3. V was pared by 0 bases and J by 4 bases, with 6 bases of the junction left unmatched. Per the germline V gene, CDR1 is SGHRS and CDR2 is YFSETQ.

This clone came up once. This chain connects TRBV4-3 to TRBJ1-1; a weak D match, TRBD1 (5 bases). This CDR3 is 14 amino acids long. Germline CDR1 reads LGHNA; CDR2 reads YSLEER. V dropped 4 bases and J dropped 8 bases, with 17 bases sitting between them. CDR3 bases: TGCGCCAGCAGCCTCTCAACCGGGGGTGGAGAAGCTTTCTTT. This codes for CASSLSTGGGEAFF.

The rearrangement links TRBV5-1 to TRBJ2-7; a possible D gene is TRBD2 (5 bases). The CDR3 runs 13 residues. The germline V gene encodes CDR1 SGHRS and CDR2 YFSETQ. Trimming cost V 4 bases and J 6 bases, with 14 bases left between them. The CDR3 DNA is TGCGCCAGCAGCCCTCTGAGGGCTGTCGAGCAGTACTTC. It yields the protein CASSPLRAVEQYF.

The chain employs TRBV18 and TRBJ2-2; D is unclear. This CDR3 contains 14 residues. Trimming took 10 bases from V and 0 from J, leaving 12 bases between them. CDR1 KGHSH and CDR2 LQKENI come from the germline V gene. CDR3 nucleotides: TGTGCCACCCCCGCTGACACGAACACCGGGGAGCTGTTTTTT. It translates to CATPADTNTGELFF.

This chain joins TRBV9 and TRBJ1-5; D perhaps matches TRBD1 (6 bases). Trimming removed 3 bases from V and 4 bases from J, with 14 bases in between. The CDR3 extends over 15 amino acids. Germline CDR1 and CDR2: SGDLS and YYNGEE. CDR3 DNA sequence: TGTGCCAGCAGCGCCGAACAGGGAACGAATCAGCCCCAGCATTTT. Its protein is CASSAEQGTNQPQHF.

The chain links TRBV11-2 to TRBJ2-3; a weak D match, TRBD1 (5 bases). The CDR3 extends over 13 amino acids. From germline, CDR1 is SGHAT and CDR2 FQNNGV. The V end lost 5 bases, the J end lost 9 bases, and 15 bases lay between the germline ends. The CDR3 region is CASSQDSVATQYF. The DNA for the CDR3 is TGTGCCAGCAGCCAAGACAGCGTCGCCACGCAGTATTTT.

This clone was seen once. The chain has TRBV10-3 and TRBJ2-7; possibly TRBD1 for D (5 bases). This CDR3 comprises 16 residues. The V gene's germline CDR1 is ENHRY and CDR2 SYGVKD. Deletions cut 3 bases from V and 3 bases from J, with 18 bases between. This CDR3 is CAISELADSLNYEQYF. The CDR3 DNA is TGTGCCATCAGTGAATTGGCTGACAGTTTAAACTACGAGCAGTACTTC.